The rows below give T cell receptor beta chains drawn from one sample of a study of CD8+ T cells in alopecia areata. The protocol was immunoSEQ multiplex PCR, while the TCRdb copy is restricted to in-frame clones and leaves out a portion. The sample lists some 180,000 clones, 63% seen once, with roughly 1.7% in the top ten. This sample comprised CD4+ T cells sorted from blood, obtained at week 0. These receptors all come from a human donor with alopecia areata. Each CDR3 is given with its conserved first and last residue. The D gene is left open where the match is weak. Some rows have no size entry. The others give once, few or many, or a class for an expanded clone.

>-|TRBV30|TRBD1|TRBJ1-2
CAWSVKGAGYGYTF
TGTGCCTGGAGTGTAAAGGGGGCGGGCTATGGCTACACCTTC
>few|TRBV5-1|-|TRBJ2-6
CASSFGTAGANVLTF
TGCGCCAGCAGCTTCGGAACAGCTGGGGCCAACGTCCTGACTTTC
>-|TRBV5-6|-|TRBJ2-7
CASSEQRSYEQYF
TGTGCCAGCAGTGAACAGAGGTCCTACGAGCAGTACTTC
>-|TRBV4-3|TRBD1|TRBJ2-3
CASSRSGTGRTDTQYF
TGCGCCAGCAGCCGGTCCGGGACAGGGAGGACAGATACGCAGTATTTT
>once|TRBV29-1|TRBD1|TRBJ2-7
CSVAKDRGPNEQYF
TGCAGCGTTGCCAAAGACAGGGGGCCCAACGAGCAGTACTTC
>-|TRBV27|TRBD2|TRBJ2-5
CASSLAGTSEKTQYF
TGTGCCAGCAGTTTAGCAGGGACTAGCGAAAAGACCCAGTACTTC
>few|TRBV21-1|-|TRBJ2-5
CASSKSLSQGTQYF
TGTGCCAGCAGCAAATCCTTATCTCAGGGGACCCAGTACTTC
>-|TRBV2|-|TRBJ2-6
CARQVSSGANVLTF
TGTGCCAGACAGGTTTCCTCTGGGGCCAACGTCCTGACTTTC
>few|TRBV4-3|TRBD1|TRBJ2-5
CASSQEQGKETQYF
TGCGCCAGCAGCCAGGAACAGGGGAAAGAGACCCAGTACTTC
>-|TRBV19|-|TRBJ2-5
CASSTGGQGTQYF
TGTGCCAGTAGTACTGGTGGTCAAGGGACCCAGTACTTC
>-|TRBV30|TRBD1|TRBJ1-2
CAWRQGYGYTF
TGTGCCTGGCGACAGGGATACGGCTACACCTTC
>-|TRBV29-1|-|TRBJ1-2
CSVEEGGVYGYTF
TGCAGCGTTGAAGAAGGGGGGGTCTATGGCTACACCTTC
>-|TRBV25-1|-|TRBJ1-6
CASSENSQNSPLHF
TGTGCCAGCAGTGAAAACAGCCAGAATTCACCCCTCCACTTT
>-|TRBV5-1|TRBD1|TRBJ2-3
CASSLNRGRGTDTQYF
TGCGCCAGCAGCTTGAACAGGGGTAGGGGCACAGATACGCAGTATTTT
>few|TRBV2|TRBD1|TRBJ2-5
CASRRDSQETQYF
TGTGCCAGCAGAAGGGACAGTCAAGAGACCCAGTACTTC
>-|TRBV2|TRBD1|TRBJ1-1
CASSGQGTDTEAFF
TGTGCCAGCAGCGGACAGGGTACGGACACTGAAGCTTTCTTT
>-|TRBV4-3|-|TRBJ2-7
CASSQSGRAYEQYF
TGCGCCAGCAGCCAAAGTGGAAGGGCTTACGAGCAGTACTTC
>-|TRBV5-1|TRBD1|TRBJ2-7
CASTTGENSEQYF
TGCGCCAGCACAACAGGGGAAAACTCCGAGCAGTACTTC
>-|TRBV7-9|TRBD2|TRBJ2-1
CASSFGGLAGTYNEQFF
TGTGCCAGCAGCTTCGGCGGACTAGCGGGGACGTACAATGAGCAGTTCTTC
>-|TRBV27|-|TRBJ2-5
CASSLIETQYF
TGTGCCAGCAGTTTGATCGAGACCCAGTACTTC
>-|TRBV30|TRBD1|TRBJ1-1
CAWVGAGMTQGQAFF
TGTGCCTGGGTAGGCGCGGGAATGACACAGGGGCAGGCTTTCTTT
>-|TRBV5-6|TRBD1|TRBJ2-3
CASSDGTGGTDTQYF
TGTGCCAGCAGCGACGGGACAGGGGGCACAGATACGCAGTATTTT
>few|TRBV5-1|TRBD1|TRBJ1-1
CASSLQGQNTEAFF
TGCGCCAGCAGCTTACAGGGGCAGAACACTGAAGCTTTCTTT
>few|TRBV10-3|-|TRBJ2-3
CAISEGRDPSEYF
TGTGCCATCAGTGAGGGACGCGATCCATCAGAGTATTTT
>-|TRBV5-1|TRBD1|TRBJ2-2
CASSSGTENTGELFF
TGCGCCAGCAGCTCCGGGACAGAGAACACCGGGGAGCTGTTTTTT
>-|TRBV6-6|TRBD2|TRBJ2-3
CASSYVRASGADTQYF
TGTGCCAGCAGTTACGTCCGGGCTAGCGGGGCAGATACGCAGTATTTT
>few|TRBV5-1|-|TRBJ2-2
CASSSYGANTGELFF
TGCGCCAGCAGCTCCTACGGGGCCAACACCGGGGAGCTGTTTTTT
>few|TRBV29-1|-|TRBJ1-1
CSGTGGPEAFF
TGCAGCGGCACTGGGGGGCCCGAAGCTTTCTTT
>few|TRBV7-2|TRBD2|TRBJ2-2
CASSLSGGAFTGELFF
TGTGCCAGCAGCCTTAGCGGGGGGGCCTTCACCGGGGAGCTGTTTTTT
>-|TRBV29-1|-|TRBJ1-2
CSVAAGAKDYGYTF
TGCAGCGTTGCCGCAGGGGCAAAGGACTATGGCTACACCTTC
>few|TRBV29-1|TRBD1|TRBJ2-1
CSVEASGGYEQFF
TGCAGCGTTGAAGCGTCAGGGGGCTATGAGCAGTTCTTC
>-|TRBV6-5|TRBD1|TRBJ2-7
CASRGQGTSYEQYF
TGTGCCAGCAGGGGACAGGGGACCTCCTACGAGCAGTACTTC
>-|TRBV29-1|TRBD1|TRBJ1-2
CSVDTTGGQDGYTF
TGCAGCGTTGATACCACAGGGGGACAGGATGGCTACACCTTC
>-|TRBV7-9|-|TRBJ2-1
CASSLVVGGDSYNEQFF
TGTGCCAGCAGCTTAGTGGTAGGCGGGGACTCCTACAATGAGCAGTTCTTC
>-|TRBV29-1|-|TRBJ2-5
CSVEVRVGVMKTQYF
TGCAGCGTTGAAGTCCGGGTGGGGGTAATGAAGACCCAGTACTTC
>once|TRBV25-1|-|TRBJ1-2
CASSESPYQGYTF
TGTGCCAGCAGTGAATCCCCCTACCAGGGCTACACCTTC
>-|TRBV7-2|TRBD2|TRBJ2-5
CASNPGLVGTQYF
TGTGCCAGCAACCCGGGACTAGTAGGGACCCAGTACTTC
>-|TRBV4-3|-|TRBJ2-7
CASSHATGSEQYF
TGCGCCAGCAGCCATGCCACAGGTTCCGAGCAGTACTTC
>-|TRBV28|-|TRBJ1-2
CASRDGIYGYTF
TGTGCCAGCAGGGACGGAATCTATGGCTACACCTTC
>-|TRBV29-1|-|TRBJ2-1
CSFPRDLSYNEQFF
TGCAGCTTCCCCCGGGACTTATCCTACAATGAGCAGTTCTTC
>-|TRBV11-2|-|TRBJ1-4
CASSSRGISEKLFF
TGTGCCAGCAGCTCCCGGGGTATAAGCGAAAAACTGTTTTTT
>-|TRBV20-1|-|TRBJ2-5
CSASTETQYF
TGCAGTGCTAGTACAGAGACCCAGTACTTC
>-|TRBV29-1|TRBD2|TRBJ2-3
CSVVGSGASTDTQYF
TGCAGCGTTGTGGGGAGCGGGGCAAGCACAGATACGCAGTATTTT
>-|TRBV29-1|-|TRBJ1-1
CSVEDLMNTEAFF
TGCAGCGTTGAAGACCTAATGAACACTGAAGCTTTCTTT
>-|TRBV7-2|-|TRBJ2-1
CASSLEAGWREQFF
TGTGCCAGCAGCTTAGAGGCAGGCTGGCGTGAGCAGTTCTTC
>-|TRBV7-2|-|TRBJ1-2
CASSLGRQSGYTF
TGTGCCAGCAGCTTAGGACGACAGAGCGGCTACACCTTC
>-|TRBV4-1|TRBD1|TRBJ1-6
CASSPTDREGSPLHF
TGCGCCAGCAGCCCTACCGACAGGGAAGGTTCACCCCTCCACTTT
>-|TRBV30|TRBD2|TRBJ2-3
CAWGAGVTDTQYF
TGTGCCTGGGGAGCGGGGGTCACAGATACGCAGTATTTT
>-|TRBV4-3|TRBD1|TRBJ1-6
CASSQVATGDNSPLHF
TGCGCCAGCAGCCAAGTTGCCACAGGGGATAATTCACCCCTCCACTTT
>-|TRBV7-9|TRBD1|TRBJ2-1
CASSRMDRTNEQFF
TGTGCCAGCAGCCGCATGGACAGGACCAATGAGCAGTTCTTC
>-|TRBV29-1|TRBD1|TRBJ1-2
CSVEGQGSYGYTF
TGCAGCGTTGAGGGACAGGGATCCTATGGCTACACCTTC
>-|TRBV6-5|-|TRBJ1-2
CASSYTKRGSYGYTF
TGTGCCAGCAGTTACACCAAGAGGGGGTCTTATGGCTACACCTTC
>-|TRBV9|TRBD2|TRBJ2-3
CASSVDIAGAQGTQYF
TGTGCCAGCAGCGTAGACATAGCGGGGGCACAGGGTACGCAGTATTTT
>-|TRBV2|-|TRBJ1-2
CASIPAIGNYGYTF
TGTGCCAGCATCCCGGCCATCGGGAACTATGGCTACACCTTC
>-|TRBV2|-|TRBJ2-5
CASRETDLSETQYF
TGTGCCAGCAGAGAGACAGATCTATCAGAGACCCAGTACTTC
>once|TRBV4-3|-|TRBJ2-3
CASSQVGGDTDTQYF
TGCGCCAGCAGCCAAGTAGGTGGAGACACAGATACGCAGTATTTT
>-|TRBV4-3|-|TRBJ1-5
CASSPHMKSNQPQHF
TGCGCCAGCAGCCCTCACATGAAGAGCAATCAGCCCCAGCATTTT